Shown below are 8 T cell receptor beta chains from a single sample sequenced in a study of blood T cell repertoires in COVID-19. The repertoire was sequenced with immunoSEQ multiplex PCR; TCRdb's copy has only in-frame clones and lacks some. In the table there are around 300,000 clones, over 85% of which are singletons. The sequencing sample was made of PBMCs or T cells enriched from blood (not recorded which). These TCRs come from an older woman who had recovered from COVID-19.

This chain connects TRBV5-1 to TRBJ2-2; 7 nucleotides align to TRBD1. V lost 0 bases to trimming and J lost 5 bases; unmatched junction nucleotides: 1. CDR3 length: 14 amino acids. Germline CDR1 is SGHRS and CDR2 is YFSETQ. Here the CDR3 reads CASSLAGGTGELFF. The CDR3 DNA reads TGCGCCAGCAGCTTGGCAGGGGGTACCGGGGAGCTGTTTTTT.

This chain connects TRBV21-1 to TRBJ2-4; the table's D call, TRBD2, was not checked against the DNA. TRBV21-1 is noted as a pseudogene. The CDR3 runs to 17 residues. The CDR3 nucleotides read TGTGCCAGCAGCAAAGATGTTGGGGGGTTGGAGGAAAACATTCAGTACTTC. Its protein product is CASSKDVGGLEENIQYF.

The CDR3 is CASSANRDQPQHF. The CDR3, as DNA: TGTGCCAGTAGTGCCAACAGGGACCAGCCCCAGCATTTT. This chain joins TRBV19 and TRBJ1-5; D perhaps matches TRBD1 (6 bases). This CDR3 is built from 13 residues. Germline V gene sequence: CDR1 LNHDA, CDR2 SQIVND (reference sequence). V shed 5 bases and J shed 7 bases, with 12 bases lying between them.

The chain recombines TRBV7-2 with TRBJ2-7; a weak D match, TRBD1 (6 bases). The length of the CDR3 is 12 residues. V lost 6 bases and J lost 3, with 9 bases in between. In germline, CDR1 is SGHTA, CDR2 FQGNSA. CDR3 protein: CASREQGYEQYF. In DNA, the CDR3 is TGTGCCAGCAGGGAACAGGGCTACGAGCAGTACTTC.

With respect to this clone: At one end the junction does not follow the germline gene, possibly because of a read error. CDR3: CASSAGGVGSF. The CDR3 DNA sequence: TGTGCCAGCAGTGCGGGGGGGGTCGGTTCCTTC. V gene TRBV12-3 or TRBV12-4 combines with J gene TRBJ1-2; maybe TRBD1 (5 bases). The CDR3 covers 11 residues.

A remark on this clone: This specimen includes other DNA sequences encoding the same CDR3. The genes are TRBV24-1 and TRBJ1-1, with 7 bases that match TRBD1. With V trimmed by 7 bases and J by 5 bases, 6 bases remained unmatched. Germline V gene lookup returns CDR1 KGHDR and CDR2 SFDVKD. The CDR3 has 13 amino acids. The CDR3 is CATSEAGGTEAFF. Here the CDR3 DNA reads TGTGCCACCAGCGAGGCAGGGGGAACTGAAGCTTTCTTT.

Concerning this clone: This same CDR3 is encoded by further DNA sequences in the sample. V gene TRBV28 combines with J gene TRBJ1-2; no firm D call. Between the trimmed V and J ends, which lost 3 bases and 2 bases, there was a span of 7 bases. The CDR3 has 13 amino acids. Germline V gives CDR1 MDHEN, CDR2 SYDVKM. CDR3 nucleotide sequence: TGTGCCAGCAGTTTTGGGCAGAACTATGGCTACACCTTC. Its protein product is CASSFGQNYGYTF.

This clone appeared a single time. The chain joins TRBV4-1 to TRBJ2-3; the D gene is possibly TRBD2 (5 bases). This CDR3 region has 15 residues. V shed 3 bases and J shed 7 bases, with 17 bases lying between them. Germline V gene data show CDR1 as MGHRA and CDR2 as YSYEKL. The CDR3: CASSQVQEDVYTQYF. The CDR3 DNA follows: TGCGCCAGCAGCCAGGTCCAGGAGGATGTATATACGCAGTATTTT.